The rows below give T cell receptor beta chains drawn from one sample of a study of T cell responses to AZD1222 COVID-19 vaccine. TCRdb's copy holds only in-frame clones and misses some; the assay was immunoSEQ multiplex PCR. The sample carries about 150,000 clones, about 90% recorded once. The input for sequencing was peripheral blood, taken on day 0 of AZD1222 vaccination. These receptors were obtained from an adult in good health. The CDR3 runs from the conserved cysteine through the conserved F or W. Each record gives: D gene, clone size, V gene, J gene, CDR3 DNA, CDR3 protein. D genes are given only for firm matches. The size entry is marked missing in some rows and otherwise reads once, few, many or a size class.

D: -; size: once; V: TRBV18; J: TRBJ1-2; DNA: TGTGCCAGCTCAGGGGGGACGGACAACTATGGCTACACCTTC; CDR3: CASSGGTDNYGYTF
D: -; size: -; V: TRBV7-3; J: TRBJ2-3; DNA: TGTGCCAGCAGCTCCATCGGTGGGGCCACCACAGATACGCAGTATTTT; CDR3: CASSSIGGATTDTQYF
D: TRBD2; size: -; V: TRBV19; J: TRBJ2-3; DNA: TGTGCCAGTAGTATCAGAACTAGCGGGGGGGCAACAGATACGCAGTATTTT; CDR3: CASSIRTSGGATDTQYF
D: -; size: -; V: TRBV2; J: TRBJ2-6; DNA: TGTGCCAGCAGTGACCTCAGGGGTTCTGGGGCCAACGTCCTGACTTTC; CDR3: CASSDLRGSGANVLTF
D: TRBD2; size: -; V: TRBV3-1/TRBV3-2; J: TRBJ2-7; DNA: TGTGCCAGCAGCCAAGCTTCTAGCGGGGGGGTCGACGAGCAGTACTTC; CDR3: CASSQASSGGVDEQYF
D: -; size: -; V: TRBV27; J: TRBJ2-7; DNA: TGTGCCAGCAGTCCCAACTCCTACGAGCAGTACTTC; CDR3: CASSPNSYEQYF
D: TRBD1; size: few; V: TRBV29-1; J: TRBJ2-7; DNA: TGCAGCGTTGTTTGGGGACAGGAGCCGTACGAGCAGTACTTC; CDR3: CSVVWGQEPYEQYF
D: TRBD1; size: -; V: TRBV30; J: TRBJ2-1; DNA: TGTGCCTGGGGGACAGGGGTCAATGAGCAGTTCTTC; CDR3: CAWGTGVNEQFF
D: -; size: -; V: TRBV6-2/TRBV6-3; J: TRBJ1-5; DNA: TGTGCCAGCAGTTTACGGATTAGAGGAGGGGGACCCAATCAGCCCCAGCATTTT; CDR3: CASSLRIRGGGPNQPQHF
D: TRBD1; size: -; V: TRBV5-1; J: TRBJ1-1; DNA: TGCGCCAGCAGCTTTATACAGGGGGCGAACACTGAAGCTTTCTTT; CDR3: CASSFIQGANTEAFF
D: -; size: -; V: TRBV6-2/TRBV6-3; J: TRBJ1-6; DNA: TGTGCCAGCAGTCGAAGCAGACATTATAATTCACCCCTCCACTTT; CDR3: CASSRSRHYNSPLHF
D: -; size: -; V: TRBV6-5; J: TRBJ1-2; DNA: TGTGCCAGCAGATCCGGGCAAGGCTATGGCTACACCTTC; CDR3: CASRSGQGYGYTF
D: -; size: once; V: TRBV2; J: TRBJ2-7; DNA: TGTGCCAGCATACCCGGGGAGCAAAACTACGAGCAGTACTTC; CDR3: CASIPGEQNYEQYF
D: -; size: -; V: TRBV12-3/TRBV12-4; J: TRBJ1-1; DNA: TGTGCCAGCAGTTCCCAGACAGCCTCGGAAGCTTTCTTT; CDR3: CASSSQTASEAFF
D: -; size: -; V: TRBV7-2; J: TRBJ1-5; DNA: TGTGCCAGCAGCTATACAGGGAGCCATCAGCCCCAGCATTTT; CDR3: CASSYTGSHQPQHF
D: -; size: -; V: TRBV24-1; J: TRBJ2-1; DNA: TGTGCCACCAGTGACCGCTCCCAGGAGGGGGGACACGACAATGAGCAGTTCTTC; CDR3: CATSDRSQEGGHDNEQFF
D: -; size: -; V: TRBV7-9; J: TRBJ1-1; DNA: TGTGCCAGCAGCTTAGGACAGGTCAACACTGAAGCTTTCTTT; CDR3: CASSLGQVNTEAFF
D: -; size: -; V: TRBV3-1/TRBV3-2; J: TRBJ2-7; DNA: TGTGCCAGCAGCCCCAAGGACAACCGAGTCTACGAGCAGTACTTC; CDR3: CASSPKDNRVYEQYF
D: -; size: -; V: TRBV11-2; J: TRBJ1-3; DNA: TGTGCCAGCAGCCGCCTAGGGACGGGACTTGGAAACACCATATATTTT; CDR3: CASSRLGTGLGNTIYF
D: -; size: few; V: TRBV5-6; J: TRBJ1-2; DNA: TGTGCCAGCAGCTGGGACACCTCGGGCGGCTATGGCTACACCTTC; CDR3: CASSWDTSGGYGYTF
D: -; size: -; V: TRBV7-2; J: TRBJ2-3; DNA: TGTGCCAGCAGCTCCGGGAGTTGGACAGATACGCAGTATTTT; CDR3: CASSSGSWTDTQYF
D: -; size: -; V: TRBV24-1; J: TRBJ1-5; DNA: TGTGCCACCCCGTTGCGACCCCAGCATTTT; CDR3: CATPLRPQHF
D: TRBD1; size: -; V: TRBV10-3; J: TRBJ1-2; DNA: TGTGCCATCACGCCCGACAGGGTCCAGGGTGGCTACACCTTC; CDR3: CAITPDRVQGGYTF
D: -; size: -; V: TRBV30; J: TRBJ1-2; DNA: TGTGCCTGGAGTGAGGAGGACAGTGCCCTTCCTGTTGCTGGCTACACCTTC; CDR3: CAWSEEDSALPVAGYTF
D: -; size: -; V: TRBV2; J: TRBJ2-3; DNA: TGTGCCAGCAGTTGGTCCCGCTCTCCCACAGATACGCAGTATTTT; CDR3: CASSWSRSPTDTQYF
D: -; size: -; V: TRBV28; J: TRBJ2-5; DNA: TGTGCCAGCAGCTTGGCCGCGGTACAAGAGACCCAGTACTTC; CDR3: CASSLAAVQETQYF